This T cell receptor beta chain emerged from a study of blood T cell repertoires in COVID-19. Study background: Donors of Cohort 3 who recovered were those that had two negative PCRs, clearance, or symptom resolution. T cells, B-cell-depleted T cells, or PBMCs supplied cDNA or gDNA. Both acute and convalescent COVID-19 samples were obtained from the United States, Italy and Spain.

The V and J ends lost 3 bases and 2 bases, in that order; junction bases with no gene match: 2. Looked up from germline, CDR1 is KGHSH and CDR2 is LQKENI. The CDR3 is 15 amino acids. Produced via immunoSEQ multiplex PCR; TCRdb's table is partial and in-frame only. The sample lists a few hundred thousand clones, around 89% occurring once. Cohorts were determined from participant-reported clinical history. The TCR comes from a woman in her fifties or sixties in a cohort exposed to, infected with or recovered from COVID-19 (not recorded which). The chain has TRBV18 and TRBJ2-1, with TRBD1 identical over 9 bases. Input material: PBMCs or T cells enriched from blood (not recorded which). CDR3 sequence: CASSPWDRAYNEQFF. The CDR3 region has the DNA TGTGCCAGCTCACCCTGGGACAGGGCCTACAATGAGCAGTTCTTC.